The source of this T cell receptor (beta chain) is a study of cytomegalovirus exposure and HLA in healthy donors. Study results and limitations: The study found most TCR sequences rare, yet found some public TCRs in many donors.

There were likely unrecorded immune exposures, though donors were nominally healthy when sampled. The PCR employed 60 Vbeta primers together with 13 Jbeta primers. Assay used: immunoSEQ multiplex PCR; TCRdb lists only in-frame clones, some missing. The table has under 200,000 clones, 68% seen once. For this clone: Its antigen is currently unknown.

The junction had 3 bases not matched to a gene; V was cut back by 0 bases and J by 4 bases. Germline values: CDR1 SGHTA, CDR2 FQGNSA. The CDR3 is 15 amino acids. The sequenced material came from PBMCs. V usage is TRBV7-2 and J usage is TRBJ1-5; 7 positions match TRBD1. This TCR derives from a man between 45 and 60 years old in good health and CMV-seronegative. DNA of the CDR3: TGTGCCAGCAGCTTAGCGGGGACAGTTAATCAGCCCCAGCATTTT. Its translation is CASSLAGTVNQPQHF.